This T cell receptor (beta chain) was identified during a study of OX40 agonist ivuxolimab in advanced cancers. Notes on the study in general: More expanded clones were seen, on average, in CD8+ T cells than in CD4+. Within 6 weeks, CD4+ and CD8+ blood T cells expanded clonally at 0.1 to 3.0 mg/kg.

Profiled with immunoSEQ multiplex PCR; TCRdb holds only in-frame clones, not every one. The sample has tens of thousands of clones, approximately 86% seen once; the top ten hold about 28%. The V gene's germline CDR1 is MNHEY and CDR2 SMNVEV (reference sequence). This CDR3 region has 20 residues. The ends were cut back, 6 bases at V and 4 bases at J, with 31 bases in the middle. As regards this clone: Its cognate antigen is unknown.

This TCR derives from an adult with an advanced solid tumor such as melanoma, head and neck, liver or kidney cancer. The specimen was CD4+ or CD8+ T cells sorted from blood, collected in a trial of the OX40 agonist ivuxolimab. The chain is built from TRBV27 and TRBJ2-1; TRBD2 is a possible D gene (6 bases). The CDR3 reads CASRLWGVLEKPTSYNEQFF. DNA for the CDR3: TGTGCCAGCAGACTTTGGGGGGTCCTTGAAAAGCCTACTAGTTACAATGAGCAGTTCTTC.